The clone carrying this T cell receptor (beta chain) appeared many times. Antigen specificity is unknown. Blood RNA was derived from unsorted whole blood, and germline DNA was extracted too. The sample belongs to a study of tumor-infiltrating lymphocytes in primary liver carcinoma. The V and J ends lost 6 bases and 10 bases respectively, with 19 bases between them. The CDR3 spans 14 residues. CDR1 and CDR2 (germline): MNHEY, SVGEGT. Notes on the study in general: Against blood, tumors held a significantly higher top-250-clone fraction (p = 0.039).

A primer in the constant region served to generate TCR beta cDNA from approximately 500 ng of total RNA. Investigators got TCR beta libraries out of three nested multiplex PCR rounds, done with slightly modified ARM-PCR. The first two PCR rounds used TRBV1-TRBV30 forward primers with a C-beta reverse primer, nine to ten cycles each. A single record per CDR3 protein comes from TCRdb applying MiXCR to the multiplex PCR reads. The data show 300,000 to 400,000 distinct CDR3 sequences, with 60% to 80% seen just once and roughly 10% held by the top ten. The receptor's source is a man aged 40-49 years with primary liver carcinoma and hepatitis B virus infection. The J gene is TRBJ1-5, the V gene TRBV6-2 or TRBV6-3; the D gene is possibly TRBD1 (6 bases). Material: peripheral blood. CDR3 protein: CASRSGTQVGPQHF. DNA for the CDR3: TGTGCCAGCAGAAGTGGGACACAGGTTGGTCCCCAGCATTTT.